A selection of T cell receptor beta chains follows, all from one sample in a study of T cells after yellow fever vaccination. MiXCR was run by TCRdb on the 5' RACE reads, yielding one entry per CDR3 protein. The repertoire holds fewer than 500,000 distinct CDR3 sequences, with around 20% as singletons. The input for sequencing was PBMCs, taken before the yellow fever booster vaccination. These receptors all stem from a man aged 18-30 years who received the YFV17D yellow fever vaccine. Both conserved end residues are part of each CDR3. The D gene is left open where the match is weak. Clone size is given for some rows only: seen once, a few or many times, or a class if the clone is expanded.

j_gene: TRBJ2-7
v_gene: TRBV6-2/TRBV6-3
d_gene: .
abundance: .
CDR3nt: TGTGCCAGCAGTTATTCAGCCTCCTACGAGCAGTACTTC
CDR3aa: CASSYSASYEQYF

j_gene: TRBJ2-1
v_gene: TRBV11-2
d_gene: .
abundance: few
CDR3nt: TGTGCCAGCAGCTTAGGACTAGTGGGCAATGAGCAGTTCTTC
CDR3aa: CASSLGLVGNEQFF

j_gene: TRBJ2-3
v_gene: TRBV29-1
d_gene: .
abundance: few
CDR3nt: TGCAGCGTTGATTGGGTAACAGATACGCAGTATTTT
CDR3aa: CSVDWVTDTQYF

j_gene: TRBJ2-7
v_gene: TRBV7-9
d_gene: TRBD1
abundance: few
CDR3nt: TGTGCCAGCAGCTTAGAGACAGGGTCGACCTACGAGCAGTACTTC
CDR3aa: CASSLETGSTYEQYF

j_gene: TRBJ1-3
v_gene: TRBV15
d_gene: .
abundance: few
CDR3nt: TGTGCCACCAGCAGAGACAGGGCCTCTGGAAACACCATATATTTT
CDR3aa: CATSRDRASGNTIYF

j_gene: TRBJ1-2
v_gene: TRBV4-3
d_gene: TRBD1
abundance: few
CDR3nt: TGCGCCAGCAGCCAAGCAACGGAGACAGGGCCGTATGGCTACACCTTC
CDR3aa: CASSQATETGPYGYTF

j_gene: TRBJ2-5
v_gene: TRBV7-9
d_gene: .
abundance: .
CDR3nt: TGTGCCAGCAGCTTCAGAAGGCTGGGAGAAGAGACCCAGTACTTC
CDR3aa: CASSFRRLGEETQYF

j_gene: TRBJ1-5
v_gene: TRBV19
d_gene: .
abundance: .
CDR3nt: TGTGCCAGTAGTGGGCAGGGTAGTCAGCCCCAGCATTTT
CDR3aa: CASSGQGSQPQHF

j_gene: TRBJ2-1
v_gene: TRBV6-5
d_gene: TRBD2
abundance: few
CDR3nt: TGTGCCAGCACTGGCACTAGCGGGGGTAGCGAGCAGTTCTTC
CDR3aa: CASTGTSGGSEQFF

j_gene: TRBJ1-2
v_gene: TRBV20-1
d_gene: .
abundance: .
CDR3nt: TGCAGTGCTAGAGTCGAGGGATCAGGCGGCTACACCTTC
CDR3aa: CSARVEGSGGYTF

j_gene: TRBJ1-4
v_gene: TRBV15
d_gene: TRBD1
abundance: many
CDR3nt: TGTGCCACCAGCGACAGGGTGACTGAAAAACTGTTTTTT
CDR3aa: CATSDRVTEKLFF

j_gene: TRBJ2-2
v_gene: TRBV6-5
d_gene: .
abundance: many
CDR3nt: TGTGCCAGCAGCCTCTTGACGAACACCGGGGAGCTGTTTTTT
CDR3aa: CASSLLTNTGELFF

j_gene: TRBJ1-1
v_gene: TRBV11-2
d_gene: .
abundance: .
CDR3nt: TGTGCCAGCAGGGAACGGGGTGTCACTGAAGCTTTCTTT
CDR3aa: CASRERGVTEAFF

j_gene: TRBJ1-1
v_gene: TRBV3-1
d_gene: .
abundance: few
CDR3nt: TGTGCCAGCAGCCAAGATCAACTGGCAACTGAAGCTTTCTTT
CDR3aa: CASSQDQLATEAFF

j_gene: TRBJ2-2
v_gene: TRBV18
d_gene: TRBD1
abundance: .
CDR3nt: TGTGCCAGCTCACGCGGACAGGGGAACACCGGGGAGCTGTTTTTT
CDR3aa: CASSRGQGNTGELFF

j_gene: TRBJ2-2
v_gene: TRBV6-6
d_gene: .
abundance: .
CDR3nt: TGTGCCAGCAGTTACTCAAAGACCGGGGAGCTGTTTTTT
CDR3aa: CASSYSKTGELFF

j_gene: TRBJ1-6
v_gene: TRBV28
d_gene: TRBD1
abundance: .
CDR3nt: TGTGCCAGCGGACAGGGATCCTATAATTCACCCCTCCACTTT
CDR3aa: CASGQGSYNSPLHF

j_gene: TRBJ2-1
v_gene: TRBV7-9
d_gene: TRBD1
abundance: .
CDR3nt: TGTGCCAGCAGCTCGTGGACAGGGGCCGCACACAATGAGCAGTTCTTC
CDR3aa: CASSSWTGAAHNEQFF

j_gene: TRBJ1-2
v_gene: TRBV6-5
d_gene: TRBD1
abundance: .
CDR3nt: TGTGCCAGCAGTAGGGACAGGGGGCGAACCTATGGCTACACCTTC
CDR3aa: CASSRDRGRTYGYTF

j_gene: TRBJ1-2
v_gene: TRBV7-9
d_gene: .
abundance: few
CDR3nt: TGTGCCAGCAGCCCGACGAGGGGAGTGTATGGCTACACCTTC
CDR3aa: CASSPTRGVYGYTF

j_gene: TRBJ2-3
v_gene: TRBV7-8
d_gene: .
abundance: .
CDR3nt: TGTGCCAGCAACCGCCAGGACTGGCTAGCAGATACGCAGTATTTT
CDR3aa: CASNRQDWLADTQYF

j_gene: TRBJ1-1
v_gene: TRBV7-8
d_gene: .
abundance: .
CDR3nt: TGTGCCAGCAGCTTACACGGAATGAACACTGAAGCTTTCTTT
CDR3aa: CASSLHGMNTEAFF

j_gene: TRBJ1-2
v_gene: TRBV10-1
d_gene: .
abundance: .
CDR3nt: TGCGCCAGCAGTGCCTGTCGAGGCTATGGCTACACCTTC
CDR3aa: CASSACRGYGYTF

j_gene: TRBJ1-4
v_gene: TRBV19
d_gene: .
abundance: .
CDR3nt: TGTGCCACTCCCCCGCCCGCGGGAAATGAAAAACTGTTTTTT
CDR3aa: CATPPPAGNEKLFF

j_gene: TRBJ2-1
v_gene: TRBV5-1
d_gene: .
abundance: few
CDR3nt: TGCGCCAGCAGCTTGGACGGACACTACAATGAGCAGTTCTTC
CDR3aa: CASSLDGHYNEQFF

j_gene: TRBJ1-2
v_gene: TRBV7-6
d_gene: TRBD1
abundance: few
CDR3nt: TGTGCCAGCCGGAGACAGGGTACGGATGGCTACACCTTC
CDR3aa: CASRRQGTDGYTF

j_gene: TRBJ1-3
v_gene: TRBV12-3/TRBV12-4
d_gene: .
abundance: .
CDR3nt: TGTGCCAGTTTACTCGGGGCCGGAAACACCATATATTTT
CDR3aa: CASLLGAGNTIYF

j_gene: TRBJ1-2
v_gene: TRBV12-3/TRBV12-4
d_gene: .
abundance: few
CDR3nt: TGTGCCAGCAGTCTTTCTAGTTCCACCGGGAGCTACACCTTC
CDR3aa: CASSLSSSTGSYTF

j_gene: TRBJ1-2
v_gene: TRBV5-1
d_gene: .
abundance: few
CDR3nt: TGCGCCAGCAGCCCGCTTGAGTCGGGGGGAGGCTACACCTTC
CDR3aa: CASSPLESGGGYTF

j_gene: TRBJ2-2
v_gene: TRBV19
d_gene: .
abundance: once
CDR3nt: TGTGCCAGTAGTATTGATCGGGGAATGTACACCGGGGAGCTGTTTTTT
CDR3aa: CASSIDRGMYTGELFF

j_gene: TRBJ2-1
v_gene: TRBV12-3/TRBV12-4
d_gene: .
abundance: few
CDR3nt: TGTGCCAGCAGTTTGGGGTTAGCGACTGAGCAGTTCTTC
CDR3aa: CASSLGLATEQFF

j_gene: TRBJ1-1
v_gene: TRBV20-1
d_gene: TRBD1
abundance: .
CDR3nt: TGCAGTGCTAGAAGGGGGCTGGACACTGAAGCTTTCTTT
CDR3aa: CSARRGLDTEAFF

j_gene: TRBJ1-2
v_gene: TRBV5-5
d_gene: TRBD1
abundance: .
CDR3nt: TGTGCCAGCAGGCACGGGACAGGGAGGAGGAACTACACCTTC
CDR3aa: CASRHGTGRRNYTF

j_gene: TRBJ2-1
v_gene: TRBV6-2/TRBV6-3
d_gene: TRBD1
abundance: .
CDR3nt: TGTGCCAGCAGTCCCCTATTTCGGGACAGCAATGAGCAGTTCTTC
CDR3aa: CASSPLFRDSNEQFF

j_gene: TRBJ2-1
v_gene: TRBV6-6
d_gene: .
abundance: .
CDR3nt: TGTGCCAGCAGTTACGGTGAGCAGTTCTTC
CDR3aa: CASSYGEQFF

j_gene: TRBJ2-2
v_gene: TRBV5-1
d_gene: TRBD1
abundance: few
CDR3nt: TGCGCCAGCAGCTGGACAGGGGGAGTCGCCGGGGAGCTGTTTTTT
CDR3aa: CASSWTGGVAGELFF

j_gene: TRBJ2-1
v_gene: TRBV11-3
d_gene: TRBD1
abundance: .
CDR3nt: TGTGCCAGCAGCTTAGCCTACAGGGGTGAGCAGTTCTTC
CDR3aa: CASSLAYRGEQFF

j_gene: TRBJ2-3
v_gene: TRBV29-1
d_gene: TRBD1
abundance: few
CDR3nt: TGCAGCGCAGGACAGGGGGTTAGCACAGATACGCAGTATTTT
CDR3aa: CSAGQGVSTDTQYF

j_gene: TRBJ2-3
v_gene: TRBV19
d_gene: TRBD2
abundance: once
CDR3nt: TGTGCCAGTGTCAGCGGGGATTCCATCACAGATACGCAGTATTTT
CDR3aa: CASVSGDSITDTQYF

j_gene: TRBJ2-1
v_gene: TRBV6-5
d_gene: .
abundance: few
CDR3nt: TGTGCCAGCAGTTACTCGAGGCACAATGAGCAGTTCTTC
CDR3aa: CASSYSRHNEQFF

j_gene: TRBJ1-1
v_gene: TRBV5-5
d_gene: .
abundance: .
CDR3nt: TGTGCCAGCAGCTTTCGGGAAACGTTCACTGAAGCTTTCTTT
CDR3aa: CASSFRETFTEAFF

j_gene: TRBJ1-1
v_gene: TRBV20-1
d_gene: .
abundance: .
CDR3nt: TGCAGTGCTATTCTACCCGTGTCTTTTGAAGCTTTCTTT
CDR3aa: CSAILPVSFEAFF

j_gene: TRBJ2-5
v_gene: TRBV10-1
d_gene: TRBD2
abundance: .
CDR3nt: TGCGCCAGCAGGCTGCCAGCGGGGGGGCCATTCGGAGAGACCCAGTACTTC
CDR3aa: CASRLPAGGPFGETQYF

j_gene: TRBJ2-2
v_gene: TRBV5-1
d_gene: TRBD2
abundance: .
CDR3nt: TGCGCCAGCAGTTCTACTAGCGGGGGAAACACCGGGGAGCTGTTTTTT
CDR3aa: CASSSTSGGNTGELFF

j_gene: TRBJ2-5
v_gene: TRBV4-2
d_gene: .
abundance: .
CDR3nt: TGTGCCAGTGGGGGACTCGGGGAGACCCAGTACTTC
CDR3aa: CASGGLGETQYF

j_gene: TRBJ2-3
v_gene: TRBV12-3/TRBV12-4
d_gene: .
abundance: .
CDR3nt: TGTGCCAGCAGTTGGGGAGAGACAGATACGCAGTATTTT
CDR3aa: CASSWGETDTQYF

j_gene: TRBJ2-4
v_gene: TRBV7-9
d_gene: TRBD1
abundance: few
CDR3nt: TGTGCCAGCAGCCCACAGGGGGATTACGTCAAAAACATTCAGTACTTC
CDR3aa: CASSPQGDYVKNIQYF

j_gene: TRBJ2-1
v_gene: TRBV5-4
d_gene: .
abundance: many
CDR3nt: TGTGCCAGCAGCTTGGTGGGCCACGTTAACAATGAGCAGTTCTTC
CDR3aa: CASSLVGHVNNEQFF

j_gene: TRBJ2-3
v_gene: TRBV4-1
d_gene: .
abundance: .
CDR3nt: TGCGCCAGCAGCCAAGGTGCCCTCACAGATACGCAGTATTTT
CDR3aa: CASSQGALTDTQYF

j_gene: TRBJ2-3
v_gene: TRBV27
d_gene: .
abundance: few
CDR3nt: TGTGCCAGCAGTCCCTTGGGGCCGACTTCTGTAGATACGCAGTATTTT
CDR3aa: CASSPLGPTSVDTQYF

j_gene: TRBJ1-5
v_gene: TRBV7-2
d_gene: TRBD1
abundance: .
CDR3nt: TGTGCCAGCAGCCCCGCGACAGGGGGAATCGGTCAGCCCCAGCATTTT
CDR3aa: CASSPATGGIGQPQHF

j_gene: TRBJ1-2
v_gene: TRBV5-1
d_gene: .
abundance: .
CDR3nt: TGCGCCAGCAGCTTGGGGGTATGGAGTGTTAGTGGTAACTACACCTTC
CDR3aa: CASSLGVWSVSGNYTF

j_gene: TRBJ1-1
v_gene: TRBV2
d_gene: TRBD1
abundance: many
CDR3nt: TGTGCCAGCACCGGACAGGGGAACACTGAAGCTTTCTTT
CDR3aa: CASTGQGNTEAFF

j_gene: TRBJ2-5
v_gene: TRBV28
d_gene: .
abundance: .
CDR3nt: TGTGCCAGCACCGGGGTGGGGCAAGAGACCCAGTACTTC
CDR3aa: CASTGVGQETQYF